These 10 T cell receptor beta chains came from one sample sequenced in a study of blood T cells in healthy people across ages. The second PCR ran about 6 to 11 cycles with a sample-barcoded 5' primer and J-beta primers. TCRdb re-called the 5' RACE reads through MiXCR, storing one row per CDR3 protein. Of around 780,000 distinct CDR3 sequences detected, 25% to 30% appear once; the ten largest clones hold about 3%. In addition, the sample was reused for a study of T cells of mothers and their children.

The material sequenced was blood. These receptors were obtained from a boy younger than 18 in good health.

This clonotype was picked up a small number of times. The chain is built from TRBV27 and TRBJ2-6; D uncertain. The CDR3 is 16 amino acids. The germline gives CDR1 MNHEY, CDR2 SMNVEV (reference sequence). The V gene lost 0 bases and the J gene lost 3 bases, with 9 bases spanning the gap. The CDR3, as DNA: TGTGCCAGCAGTTTATCGTCGCTGAATGGGGCCAACGTCCTGACTTTC. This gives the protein CASSLSSLNGANVLTF.

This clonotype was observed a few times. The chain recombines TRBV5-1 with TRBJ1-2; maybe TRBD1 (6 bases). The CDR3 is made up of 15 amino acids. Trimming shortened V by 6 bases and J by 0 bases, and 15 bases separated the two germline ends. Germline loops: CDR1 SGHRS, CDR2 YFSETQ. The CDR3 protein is CASTITRDTNYGYTF. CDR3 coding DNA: TGCGCCAGCACCATAACCCGGGACACTAACTATGGCTACACCTTC. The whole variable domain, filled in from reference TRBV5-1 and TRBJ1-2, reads KAGVTQTPRYLIKTRGQQVTLSCSPISGHRSVSWYQQTPGQGLQFLFEYFSETQRNKGNFPGRFSGRQFSNSRSEMNVSTLELGDSALYLCASTITRDTNYGYTFGSGTRLTVV.

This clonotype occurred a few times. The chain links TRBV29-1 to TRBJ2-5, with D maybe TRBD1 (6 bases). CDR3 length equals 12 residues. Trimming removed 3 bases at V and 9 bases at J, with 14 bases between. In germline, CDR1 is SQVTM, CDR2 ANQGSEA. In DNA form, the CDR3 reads TGCAGCGTTGAGGGGGCCGAAGGGGCCCAGTACTTC. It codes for CSVEGAEGAQYF. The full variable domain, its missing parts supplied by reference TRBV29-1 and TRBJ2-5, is SAVISQKPSRDICQRGTSLTIQCQVDSQVTMMFWYRQQPGQSLTLIATANQGSEATYESGFVIDKFPISRPNLTFSTLTVSNMSPEDSSIYLCSVEGAEGAQYFGPGTRLLVL.

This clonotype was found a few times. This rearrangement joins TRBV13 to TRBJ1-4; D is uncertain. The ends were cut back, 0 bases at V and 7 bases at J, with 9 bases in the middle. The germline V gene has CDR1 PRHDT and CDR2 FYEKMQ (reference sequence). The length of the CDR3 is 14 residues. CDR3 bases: TGTGCCAGCAGCTTAGGTAGGAGGCCTGAAAAACTGTTTTTT. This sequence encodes CASSLGRRPEKLFF.

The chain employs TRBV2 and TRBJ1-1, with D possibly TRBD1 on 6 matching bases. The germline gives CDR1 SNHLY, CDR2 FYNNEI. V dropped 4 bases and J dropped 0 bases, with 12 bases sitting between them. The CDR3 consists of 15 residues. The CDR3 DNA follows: TGTGCCAGCAGTGGGGGGGCGATTATGAACACTGAAGCTTTCTTT. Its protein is CASSGGAIMNTEAFF.

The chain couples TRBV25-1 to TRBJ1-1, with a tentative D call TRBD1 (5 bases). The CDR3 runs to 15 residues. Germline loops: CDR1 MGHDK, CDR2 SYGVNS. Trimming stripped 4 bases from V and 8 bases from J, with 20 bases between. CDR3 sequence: CASSASAGTPTEAFF. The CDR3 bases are TGTGCCAGCAGTGCCTCAGCCGGGACCCCGACAGAAGCTTTCTTT. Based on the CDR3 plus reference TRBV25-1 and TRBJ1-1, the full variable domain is EADIYQTPRYLVIGTGKKITLECSQTMGHDKMYWYQQDPGMELHLIHYSYGVNSTEKGDLSSESTVSRIRTEHFPLTLESARPSHTSQYLCASSASAGTPTEAFFGQGTRLTVV.

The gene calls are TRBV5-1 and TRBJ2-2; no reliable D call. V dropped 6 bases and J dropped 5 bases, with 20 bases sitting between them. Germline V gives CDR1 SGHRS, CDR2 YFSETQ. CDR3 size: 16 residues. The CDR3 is CASTFDTGVLTGELFF. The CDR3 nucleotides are TGCGCCAGCACCTTTGATACGGGCGTATTAACCGGGGAGCTGTTTTTT.

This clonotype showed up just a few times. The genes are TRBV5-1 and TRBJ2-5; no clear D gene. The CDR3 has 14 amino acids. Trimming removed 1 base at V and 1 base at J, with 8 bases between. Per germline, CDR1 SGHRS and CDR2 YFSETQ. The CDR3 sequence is CASSLPPPQETQYF. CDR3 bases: TGCGCCAGCAGCTTGCCACCCCCCCAAGAGACCCAGTACTTC.

Written as DNA, the CDR3 is TGTGCTAGTGTCAGGCAGGGGGATGGAGAGCAGTTCTTC. Translating gives CASVRQGDGEQFF. The chain links TRBV12-5 to TRBJ2-7; 7 bases align to TRBD1. The J call may be mistaken, given a closer DNA end match to TRBJ2-1. From germline, CDR1 is LGHNT and CDR2 FRNRAP. This CDR3 has 13 amino acids.

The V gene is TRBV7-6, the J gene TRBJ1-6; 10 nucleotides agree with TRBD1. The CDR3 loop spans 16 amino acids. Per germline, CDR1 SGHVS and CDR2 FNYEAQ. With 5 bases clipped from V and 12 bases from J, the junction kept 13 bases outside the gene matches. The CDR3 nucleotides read TGTGCCAGCAGCCCAAGCCGGGACAGGGGTCTGGGACCCCTCCACTTT. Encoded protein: CASSPSRDRGLGPLHF.